The following is a T cell receptor (beta chain) sequence with its context. Its matching antigen is unknown. The source of the sample is a study of OX40 agonist ivuxolimab in advanced cancers. Study-level background: Ivuxolimab was delivered to patients intravenously every 2 weeks at doses spanning 0.01 to 10 mg/kg. Checkpoint inhibitors had been given previously to 35% to 50% of patients.

The assay was immunoSEQ multiplex PCR, and TCRdb's table has in-frame clones only and misses some. This table has around 50,000 clones, roughly 88% appearing once. Study-level points and caveats: Expanded clones tended on average to be more numerous among CD8+ T cells than CD4+.

This CDR3 is built from 13 residues. Germline V gene lookup returns CDR1 LNHDA and CDR2 SQIVND (reference sequence). Trimming left V 1 base short and J 6 bases short, with 7 bases between. The rearrangement links TRBV19 to TRBJ2-1; the D is unclear. The TCR originated in an adult with an advanced solid tumor such as melanoma, head and neck, liver or kidney cancer. Sequenced here: CD4+ or CD8+ T cells sorted from blood, sampled in a trial of the OX40 agonist ivuxolimab. CDR3 residues: CASSIGPTNEQFF. In DNA form, the CDR3 reads TGTGCCAGTAGTATAGGCCCAACCAATGAGCAGTTCTTC.